These T cell receptor beta chains were read from a single sample in a study of shared clonotypes between healthy human individuals. Only in-frame clones appear in the TCRdb table, and some are missing; sequencing was by immunoSEQ multiplex PCR. The sample consists of roughly 1,000,000 clones, approximately 80% of them appearing once. The material sequenced was memory CD4+ T cells from PBMCs. The receptors come from a man aged 18 to 29 in good health. Some clones in this sample may be carry-over from other donors' samples. Each CDR3 is given with its conserved first and last residue. The D gene is left open where the match is weak. The size field is filled for only some rows; it gives once, few, many or a size class.

v_call: TRBV28
clone_size: NA
j_call: TRBJ2-1
d_call: NA
cdr3_nt: TGTGCCAGCAGTTCGGCCCGGCAGGGTTCCTACAATGAGCAGTTCTTC
cdr3_aa: CASSSARQGSYNEQFF

v_call: TRBV7-8
clone_size: NA
j_call: TRBJ1-2
d_call: NA
cdr3_nt: TGTGCCAGCAGCTTAGGAACAGGCGCTAACTATGGCTACACCTTC
cdr3_aa: CASSLGTGANYGYTF

v_call: TRBV4-1
clone_size: NA
j_call: TRBJ2-7
d_call: NA
cdr3_nt: TGCGCCAGCAGCCAACACGTGGTCTACGAGCAGTACTTC
cdr3_aa: CASSQHVVYEQYF

v_call: TRBV10-3
clone_size: NA
j_call: TRBJ2-5
d_call: TRBD1
cdr3_nt: TGTGCCATCAGATCTTCGGGGGGACAGGGGCTCTCGAGGGCCCTAGAGACCCAGTACTTC
cdr3_aa: CAIRSSGGQGLSRALETQYF

v_call: TRBV29-1
clone_size: few
j_call: TRBJ1-2
d_call: TRBD1
cdr3_nt: TGCAGCGCTAGGGGACAGGTTAACTATGGCTACACCTTC
cdr3_aa: CSARGQVNYGYTF

v_call: TRBV7-8
clone_size: NA
j_call: TRBJ2-7
d_call: TRBD2
cdr3_nt: TGTGCCAGCAGCTTAGTCCTAGCGGGAGTCCACGAGCAGTACTTC
cdr3_aa: CASSLVLAGVHEQYF

v_call: TRBV9
clone_size: NA
j_call: TRBJ1-1
d_call: NA
cdr3_nt: TGTGCCAGCAGCGCCGGGAACTCCAACACTGAAGCTTTCTTT
cdr3_aa: CASSAGNSNTEAFF

v_call: TRBV5-8
clone_size: NA
j_call: TRBJ1-5
d_call: TRBD1
cdr3_nt: TGTGCCAGCAGCTTGGACGGGACAGGGTCTCAGCCCCAGCATTTT
cdr3_aa: CASSLDGTGSQPQHF

v_call: TRBV2
clone_size: NA
j_call: TRBJ1-5
d_call: NA
cdr3_nt: TGTGCCAGCAGTTCCACTGGAGGCGATCAGCCCCAGCATTTT
cdr3_aa: CASSSTGGDQPQHF

v_call: TRBV14
clone_size: many
j_call: TRBJ2-3
d_call: TRBD1
cdr3_nt: TGTGCCAGCAGCCCAGGGACAGCAGATACGCAGTATTTT
cdr3_aa: CASSPGTADTQYF

v_call: TRBV2
clone_size: many
j_call: TRBJ1-1
d_call: TRBD1
cdr3_nt: TGTGCCAGCAGTGAATACAGGGGGACTGAAGCTTTCTTT
cdr3_aa: CASSEYRGTEAFF

v_call: TRBV2
clone_size: NA
j_call: TRBJ2-1
d_call: NA
cdr3_nt: TGTGCCAGCAGCAGTGTCGACAGGACCATGATTTACAATGAGCAGTTCTTC
cdr3_aa: CASSSVDRTMIYNEQFF

v_call: TRBV6-5
clone_size: NA
j_call: TRBJ1-1
d_call: NA
cdr3_nt: TGTGCCAGCAGTTACTATAGTCTAGGGCTGAACACTGAAGCTTTCTTT
cdr3_aa: CASSYYSLGLNTEAFF

v_call: TRBV27
clone_size: few
j_call: TRBJ2-7
d_call: NA
cdr3_nt: TGTGCCAGCAGTCTCCGAGGCGCGATGGGAGTAAGCGAGCAGTACTTC
cdr3_aa: CASSLRGAMGVSEQYF

v_call: TRBV18
clone_size: NA
j_call: TRBJ2-5
d_call: NA
cdr3_nt: TGTGCCAGCTCACCGGGGGGCGAGGAGACCCAGTACTTC
cdr3_aa: CASSPGGEETQYF

v_call: TRBV15
clone_size: NA
j_call: TRBJ2-1
d_call: NA
cdr3_nt: TGTGCCACCAGCAGAGATTATGAGGTGCAGGGGGGGAGGAATGAGCAGTTCTTC
cdr3_aa: CATSRDYEVQGGRNEQFF

v_call: TRBV30
clone_size: NA
j_call: TRBJ2-1
d_call: TRBD2
cdr3_nt: TGTGCCTGGAGTGTGCTAGCGGGGAACAATGAGCAGTTCTTC
cdr3_aa: CAWSVLAGNNEQFF

v_call: TRBV5-1
clone_size: NA
j_call: TRBJ2-1
d_call: TRBD2
cdr3_nt: TGCGCCAGCAGCCGCTGGACTAGCGCGCTTAATGAGCAGTTCTTC
cdr3_aa: CASSRWTSALNEQFF

v_call: TRBV9
clone_size: NA
j_call: TRBJ1-2
d_call: NA
cdr3_nt: TGTGCCAGCAACGATCAAGCGGGGCATGGCTACACCTTC
cdr3_aa: CASNDQAGHGYTF

v_call: TRBV29-1
clone_size: few
j_call: TRBJ1-2
d_call: NA
cdr3_nt: TGCAGCGTTGACCAGGAGTCTAATGGCTACACCTTC
cdr3_aa: CSVDQESNGYTF

v_call: TRBV5-1
clone_size: NA
j_call: TRBJ2-4
d_call: NA
cdr3_nt: TGCGCCAGCAGCTTGGGGGGTATGACCAAAAACATTCAGTACTTC
cdr3_aa: CASSLGGMTKNIQYF

v_call: TRBV5-5
clone_size: NA
j_call: TRBJ1-5
d_call: NA
cdr3_nt: TGTGCCAGCAGCCTCGTCGAGCTTGTTCAGCCCCAGCATTTT
cdr3_aa: CASSLVELVQPQHF

v_call: TRBV6-6
clone_size: NA
j_call: TRBJ2-5
d_call: TRBD1
cdr3_nt: TGTGCCAGCAGTTACGACAGGGACCCCCAAGAGACCCAGTACTTC
cdr3_aa: CASSYDRDPQETQYF

v_call: TRBV18
clone_size: NA
j_call: TRBJ2-7
d_call: TRBD1
cdr3_nt: TGTGCCAGCTCACCACCAGGACAGGGTGCCTACGAGCAGTACTTC
cdr3_aa: CASSPPGQGAYEQYF

v_call: TRBV5-6
clone_size: NA
j_call: TRBJ2-3
d_call: NA
cdr3_nt: TGTGCCAGCAGCTTGACAGGTAGCGATACGCAGTATTTT
cdr3_aa: CASSLTGSDTQYF

v_call: TRBV20-1
clone_size: few
j_call: TRBJ2-5
d_call: NA
cdr3_nt: TGCAGTGCTAGAGGGGTAGAGACCCAGTACTTC
cdr3_aa: CSARGVETQYF

v_call: TRBV28
clone_size: NA
j_call: TRBJ1-5
d_call: TRBD1
cdr3_nt: TGTGCCAGCAGTTTAGACAGGGGAGGACGCAATCAGCCCCAGCATTTT
cdr3_aa: CASSLDRGGRNQPQHF

v_call: TRBV30
clone_size: NA
j_call: TRBJ2-2
d_call: TRBD2
cdr3_nt: TGTGCCTGGAGTGGGCTAGCGGGAGGGACCGGGGAGCTGTTTTTT
cdr3_aa: CAWSGLAGGTGELFF

v_call: TRBV7-7
clone_size: NA
j_call: TRBJ2-7
d_call: NA
cdr3_nt: TGTGCCAGCAGCGCGGGGCTCGAGCAGTACTTC
cdr3_aa: CASSAGLEQYF

v_call: TRBV9
clone_size: once
j_call: TRBJ2-7
d_call: NA
cdr3_nt: TGTGCCAGCAGCGTAGACAGACTCACCGAGCAGTACTTC
cdr3_aa: CASSVDRLTEQYF

v_call: TRBV9
clone_size: NA
j_call: TRBJ2-7
d_call: TRBD2
cdr3_nt: TGTGCCAGCAGCGTAGGGACTAGCGGGTCCGCCTTGTCCTACGAGCAGTACTTC
cdr3_aa: CASSVGTSGSALSYEQYF

v_call: TRBV6-1
clone_size: NA
j_call: TRBJ2-7
d_call: NA
cdr3_nt: TGTGCCAGCAGTGGGGGGTCCAGGGACGAGCAGTACTTC
cdr3_aa: CASSGGSRDEQYF

v_call: TRBV18
clone_size: once
j_call: TRBJ2-5
d_call: NA
cdr3_nt: TGTGCCAGCTCACCACCCGGAGCCTACCAAGAGACCCAGTACTTC
cdr3_aa: CASSPPGAYQETQYF

v_call: TRBV7-9
clone_size: few
j_call: TRBJ1-2
d_call: TRBD1
cdr3_nt: TGTGCCAGCAGCCCTCGACAGGGCAACGCCCTGGAGGGCTACACCTTC
cdr3_aa: CASSPRQGNALEGYTF

v_call: TRBV5-5
clone_size: NA
j_call: TRBJ2-2
d_call: TRBD2
cdr3_nt: TGTGCCAGCAGCTTGCGACTAGCGGGGACCTTGGGCACCGGGGAGCTGTTTTTT
cdr3_aa: CASSLRLAGTLGTGELFF

v_call: TRBV6-6
clone_size: NA
j_call: TRBJ2-1
d_call: NA
cdr3_nt: TGTGCCAGCAGTTATTGGGCAAACAATGAGCAGTTCTTC
cdr3_aa: CASSYWANNEQFF

v_call: TRBV7-2
clone_size: few
j_call: TRBJ2-3
d_call: NA
cdr3_nt: TGTGCCAGCAGCTCCCGTAGGGGGTCAGATACGCAGTATTTT
cdr3_aa: CASSSRRGSDTQYF

v_call: TRBV6-5
clone_size: NA
j_call: TRBJ1-2
d_call: NA
cdr3_nt: TGTGCCAGCAGTTACGACGGAGGGATAGGCTACACCTTC
cdr3_aa: CASSYDGGIGYTF

v_call: TRBV5-1
clone_size: NA
j_call: TRBJ1-1
d_call: TRBD1
cdr3_nt: TGCGCCAGCAGCACCGGACAGGGCGCCATGAACACTGAAGCTTTCTTT
cdr3_aa: CASSTGQGAMNTEAFF

v_call: TRBV7-7
clone_size: NA
j_call: TRBJ1-1
d_call: TRBD1
cdr3_nt: TGTGCCAGCAGCACCGGGACAGGGAACACTGAAGCTTTCTTT
cdr3_aa: CASSTGTGNTEAFF

v_call: TRBV6-5
clone_size: NA
j_call: TRBJ2-2
d_call: NA
cdr3_nt: TGTGCCAGCAGTTACAGTCAGACGAACACCGGGGAGCTGTTTTTT
cdr3_aa: CASSYSQTNTGELFF

v_call: TRBV6-8
clone_size: few
j_call: TRBJ1-4
d_call: NA
cdr3_nt: TGTGCCAGCAGTTATAAGGGGACTAATGAAAAACTGTTTTTT
cdr3_aa: CASSYKGTNEKLFF

v_call: TRBV5-1
clone_size: NA
j_call: TRBJ2-3
d_call: NA
cdr3_nt: TGCGCCAGCAGCGCGGCAGGGAACACAGATACGCAGTATTTT
cdr3_aa: CASSAAGNTDTQYF

v_call: TRBV25-1
clone_size: NA
j_call: TRBJ2-7
d_call: TRBD2
cdr3_nt: TGTGCCAGCAGTGACCCGGCTAGCGGGAGATACGAGCAGTACTTC
cdr3_aa: CASSDPASGRYEQYF

v_call: TRBV2
clone_size: NA
j_call: TRBJ2-7
d_call: TRBD1
cdr3_nt: TGTGCCAGCAAGGACAGGGGAGGCTACGAGCAGTACTTC
cdr3_aa: CASKDRGGYEQYF

v_call: TRBV7-3
clone_size: NA
j_call: TRBJ2-1
d_call: NA
cdr3_nt: TGTGCCAGCAGCTTAAGCGCCCAGACTGAGCAGTTCTTC
cdr3_aa: CASSLSAQTEQFF

v_call: TRBV5-1
clone_size: NA
j_call: TRBJ2-7
d_call: NA
cdr3_nt: TGCGCCAGCAGCTTGACTAGTGACTCCTACGAGCAGTACTTC
cdr3_aa: CASSLTSDSYEQYF

v_call: TRBV5-1
clone_size: NA
j_call: TRBJ2-5
d_call: NA
cdr3_nt: TGCGCCAGCAGGGAAGGGAGACCAGGCCAAGAGACCCAGTACTTC
cdr3_aa: CASREGRPGQETQYF

v_call: TRBV5-6
clone_size: NA
j_call: TRBJ1-5
d_call: NA
cdr3_nt: TGTGCCAGCAGCCACTGGATTGCCGGCTCGAGTCAGCCCCAGCATTTT
cdr3_aa: CASSHWIAGSSQPQHF

v_call: TRBV10-3
clone_size: NA
j_call: TRBJ2-1
d_call: NA
cdr3_nt: TGTGCCATCAGTGATGGAAGGTGGGCTGACCCTTCCTACAATGAGCAGTTCTTC
cdr3_aa: CAISDGRWADPSYNEQFF

v_call: TRBV5-1
clone_size: NA
j_call: TRBJ2-5
d_call: NA
cdr3_nt: TGCGCCAGCAGCTACCCTCCCGCAGGGAGCATTTCACAAGAGACCCAGTACTTC
cdr3_aa: CASSYPPAGSISQETQYF

v_call: TRBV7-8
clone_size: NA
j_call: TRBJ1-1
d_call: NA
cdr3_nt: TGTGCCAGCAGCTTTGCCGGGATGAACACTGAAGCTTTCTTT
cdr3_aa: CASSFAGMNTEAFF

v_call: TRBV5-1
clone_size: NA
j_call: TRBJ2-1
d_call: NA
cdr3_nt: TGCGCCAGCAGCTCGGAGAGTGAGCAGTTCTTC
cdr3_aa: CASSSESEQFF

v_call: TRBV28
clone_size: NA
j_call: TRBJ2-1
d_call: NA
cdr3_nt: TGTCACGTTGAGGATAGGAGGGGCAATGAGCAGTTCTTC
cdr3_aa: CHVEDRRGNEQFF

v_call: TRBV2
clone_size: NA
j_call: TRBJ1-2
d_call: NA
cdr3_nt: TGTGCCACCTCCCTAACCCAGAACGAATATGGCTACACCTTC
cdr3_aa: CATSLTQNEYGYTF

v_call: TRBV4-1
clone_size: NA
j_call: TRBJ1-1
d_call: NA
cdr3_nt: TGCGCCAGCAGCCAAGATCTGGACGGGGACAAGAAAGCTTTCTTT
cdr3_aa: CASSQDLDGDKKAFF

v_call: TRBV2
clone_size: NA
j_call: TRBJ2-1
d_call: NA
cdr3_nt: TGTGCCAGCAGCACCCTGACTTCGCAGTTCTTC
cdr3_aa: CASSTLTSQFF

v_call: TRBV28
clone_size: few
j_call: TRBJ2-3
d_call: TRBD2
cdr3_nt: TGTGCCAGCAGTTCCCCGGAAGCGGGAGAGGTACATACGCAGTATTTT
cdr3_aa: CASSSPEAGEVHTQYF

v_call: TRBV4-2
clone_size: NA
j_call: TRBJ1-5
d_call: NA
cdr3_nt: TGTGCCAGCAGCCAAGCCCTCGATCAGCCCCAGCATTTT
cdr3_aa: CASSQALDQPQHF

v_call: TRBV5-1
clone_size: NA
j_call: TRBJ2-7
d_call: NA
cdr3_nt: TGCGCCAGCAGCTTGGGCGACCACCTCGAGCAGTACTTC
cdr3_aa: CASSLGDHLEQYF